A selection of T cell receptor beta chains follows, all from one sample in a study of blood T cell repertoires in COVID-19. The table came from immunoSEQ multiplex PCR; TCRdb's copy has only in-frame clones and leaves some out. This sample has about 280,000 clones, with 85% to 90% found just once. Sequenced material: peripheral blood. These receptors originate from a human donor in a cohort sampled during active COVID-19. Both conserved end residues are trimmed from each CDR3.

j_gene: TRBJ2-7; v_gene: TRBV9; CDR3aa: ASSPAGGRGYEQY
j_gene: TRBJ1-3; v_gene: TRBV5-4; CDR3aa: ASSAAPGYSGNTIY
j_gene: TRBJ1-5; v_gene: TRBV6-1; CDR3aa: ASSEPGGTYTLNQPQH
j_gene: TRBJ1-5; v_gene: TRBV28; CDR3aa: ASNGQGAPTDQPQH
j_gene: TRBJ2-3; v_gene: TRBV7-6; CDR3aa: ASSPATSADTQY
j_gene: TRBJ1-1; v_gene: TRBV29-1; CDR3aa: GQTTQGYTEAF
j_gene: TRBJ1-2; v_gene: TRBV5-1; CDR3aa: ASSPPETDGYT
j_gene: TRBJ2-1; v_gene: TRBV27; CDR3aa: ASSFPTSGRVNEQF
j_gene: TRBJ2-3; v_gene: TRBV27; CDR3aa: ASALLAGGLATSTDTQY
j_gene: TRBJ1-1; v_gene: TRBV28; CDR3aa: ASSGRQNTEAF
j_gene: TRBJ1-6; v_gene: TRBV3-1/TRBV3-2; CDR3aa: ASSQGGRGSPLH
j_gene: TRBJ1-3; v_gene: TRBV28; CDR3aa: ASSLGQGGNTIY
j_gene: TRBJ2-7; v_gene: TRBV10-3; CDR3aa: ATAGQGAYEQY
j_gene: TRBJ2-7; v_gene: TRBV6-1; CDR3aa: ASSEAVAPTYEQY
j_gene: TRBJ2-7; v_gene: TRBV19; CDR3aa: ASNTNRQTGEQY
j_gene: TRBJ1-1; v_gene: TRBV19; CDR3aa: ASMVTGKKAF
j_gene: TRBJ1-5; v_gene: TRBV2; CDR3aa: ASSGDNQPQH
j_gene: TRBJ2-2; v_gene: TRBV25-1; CDR3aa: ASSESFGVTGELF
j_gene: TRBJ2-5; v_gene: TRBV7-2; CDR3aa: ASSLSRETQY
j_gene: TRBJ2-7; v_gene: TRBV5-1; CDR3aa: ASSLDRYSYEQY
j_gene: TRBJ2-1; v_gene: TRBV2; CDR3aa: ASVSGLEVNEQF
j_gene: TRBJ2-7; v_gene: TRBV11-2; CDR3aa: ASSRRAGYEQY
j_gene: TRBJ2-1; v_gene: TRBV2; CDR3aa: ASSESGSYNEQF
j_gene: TRBJ2-5; v_gene: TRBV3-1/TRBV3-2; CDR3aa: ASSLPSGTQY
j_gene: TRBJ1-4; v_gene: TRBV9; CDR3aa: ASSALTGGQVNEKLF
j_gene: TRBJ2-1; v_gene: TRBV4-1; CDR3aa: ASSQTGTSGFNEQF
j_gene: TRBJ2-5; v_gene: TRBV5-4; CDR3aa: ATRRGLGGETQY
j_gene: TRBJ2-1; v_gene: TRBV9; CDR3aa: ASSSGLGSYNEQF
j_gene: TRBJ1-2; v_gene: TRBV6-2/TRBV6-3; CDR3aa: ASSPDRGIPNYGYT
j_gene: TRBJ2-1; v_gene: TRBV7-9; CDR3aa: ASRGQELINEQF
j_gene: TRBJ2-6; v_gene: TRBV7-6; CDR3aa: ASSLVLAVSGANVLT
j_gene: TRBJ2-1; v_gene: TRBV5-1; CDR3aa: ASSLATSGRAAGNNEQF
j_gene: TRBJ2-5; v_gene: TRBV5-8; CDR3aa: ASASGRAGETQY
j_gene: TRBJ2-1; v_gene: TRBV10-3; CDR3aa: AISLKRELEQF
j_gene: TRBJ2-5; v_gene: TRBV5-5; CDR3aa: ASSLAGRGETQY
j_gene: TRBJ2-4; v_gene: TRBV7-6; CDR3aa: ASSLGTGLGGPGKNIQY
j_gene: TRBJ2-1; v_gene: TRBV3-1/TRBV3-2; CDR3aa: ASSPSGLGEQF
j_gene: TRBJ1-4; v_gene: TRBV6-5; CDR3aa: ASSRDRGRGEKLF
j_gene: TRBJ2-4; v_gene: TRBV28; CDR3aa: ASSFPGQLAKNIQY
j_gene: TRBJ2-1; v_gene: TRBV7-6; CDR3aa: ASSLGTRGYNEQF
j_gene: TRBJ2-1; v_gene: TRBV2; CDR3aa: ASTKGRVLENEQF
j_gene: TRBJ2-1; v_gene: TRBV24-1; CDR3aa: ATSPQISGSGNEQF
j_gene: TRBJ2-1; v_gene: TRBV27; CDR3aa: ASSFASSYNEQF
j_gene: TRBJ2-7; v_gene: TRBV28; CDR3aa: ASKGITSGSYEQY
j_gene: TRBJ2-7; v_gene: TRBV6-6; CDR3aa: ASRPIGGPSYEQY
j_gene: TRBJ2-1; v_gene: TRBV3-1/TRBV3-2; CDR3aa: ASSLPRALPSEQF
j_gene: TRBJ2-3; v_gene: TRBV19; CDR3aa: ASSGGGLAGATDTQY
j_gene: TRBJ2-2; v_gene: TRBV5-1; CDR3aa: ASSEDSPNTGELF
j_gene: TRBJ1-6; v_gene: TRBV3-1/TRBV3-2; CDR3aa: ASSRRGHWERVSPLH
j_gene: TRBJ2-3; v_gene: TRBV27; CDR3aa: ASRLAGGQSDTQY